The rows below give T cell receptor beta chains drawn from one sample of a study of human T cells and chemical hapten exposure. TCRdb recomputed calls from the RACE reads with MiXCR, one row per CDR3 protein. In the table there are 360,000 or so distinct CDR3 sequences, 6% to 7% of which are singletons. Specimen: whole blood, collected in connection with sensitization to the hapten diphenylcyclopropenone (DPC). The source of these receptors is a woman younger than 30 with alopecia areata. Some clones in this sample may be carry-over from other donors' samples. Both conserved end residues are part of each CDR3. D genes are given only for firm matches. Clone sizes are given selectively: once, few, many, or a class where the clone is expanded.

v_call	clone_size	d_call	j_call	cdr3_nt	cdr3_aa
TRBV28	many	-	TRBJ2-7	TGTGCCAGCAGTTCTCAGGGTGGCCCCGCCTACGAGCAGTACTTC	CASSSQGGPAYEQYF
TRBV7-6	few	-	TRBJ2-3	TGTGCCAGCAGCTTAACCAACACAGATACGCAGTATTTT	CASSLTNTDTQYF
TRBV4-1	few	-	TRBJ2-1	TGCGCCAGCAGGGATTTGGGGGGGGCAAACTACAATGAGCAGTTCTTC	CASRDLGGANYNEQFF
TRBV3-1	-	-	TRBJ1-1	TGTGCCAGCAGCCAAAACTATCGGGGCACTGAAGCTTTCTTT	CASSQNYRGTEAFF
TRBV5-1	many	-	TRBJ1-1	TGCGCCAGCAGTCCGTTGGTTGGTAGTACTGAAGCTTTCTTT	CASSPLVGSTEAFF
TRBV29-1	-	TRBD1	TRBJ2-7	TGCAGCGTCCCCGGACAGGGATACTACGAGCAGTACTTC	CSVPGQGYYEQYF
TRBV6-2/TRBV6-3	many	-	TRBJ2-6	TGTGCCAGCAGTGACGACAGCTCTGGGGCCAACGTCCTGACTTTC	CASSDDSSGANVLTF
TRBV20-1	few	-	TRBJ2-7	TGCAGTGCTAGCGCCTCCTACGAGCAGTACTTC	CSASASYEQYF
TRBV7-6	many	-	TRBJ1-1	TGTGCCAGCAGCTCCGTCGGTGGGCTCGCTTTCTTT	CASSSVGGLAFF
TRBV27	-	TRBD1	TRBJ2-3	TGTGCCAGCAGTTTAGCGGGACAGGGCACAGATACGCAGTATTTT	CASSLAGQGTDTQYF
TRBV5-6	-	-	TRBJ2-5	TGTGCCAGCAGCCCCCCGCCTAGCTGGTACCAAGAGACCCAGTACTTC	CASSPPPSWYQETQYF
TRBV5-6	many	TRBD1	TRBJ2-7	TGTGCCAGCAGCTTTGCCGGGACAGGGACCTCCTACGAGCAGTACTTC	CASSFAGTGTSYEQYF
TRBV3-1	-	-	TRBJ2-7	TGTGCCAGCAGCCAAGAGGAAGGGGTTCAGTACTTC	CASSQEEGVQYF
TRBV28	many	-	TRBJ2-2	TGTGCCATCGCGGGACGGGCGAACACCGGGGAGCTGTTTTTT	CAIAGRANTGELFF
TRBV18	-	-	TRBJ2-3	TGTGCCAGCTCACCAAGTCAGGGGATACGCACAGATACGCAGTATTTT	CASSPSQGIRTDTQYF
TRBV27	few	-	TRBJ1-1	TGTGCCAGCAGTTGGACAACGAACACTGAAGCTTTCTTT	CASSWTTNTEAFF
TRBV7-8	-	TRBD2	TRBJ2-5	TGTGCCAGCAGCTTACTAGCGGGGCAAGAGACCCAGTACTTC	CASSLLAGQETQYF
TRBV15	many	-	TRBJ1-1	TGTGCCACCAGCAGAGATCTCGAGCCCGTGAACACTGAAGCTTTCTTT	CATSRDLEPVNTEAFF
TRBV15	-	-	TRBJ1-5	TGTGCCACCAGCAGTACTAGCAATCAGCCCCAGCATTTT	CATSSTSNQPQHF
TRBV20-1	few	-	TRBJ2-4	TGCAGTGCTACTCCAACCTCGCAGGAGAATAAAAACATTCAGTACTTC	CSATPTSQENKNIQYF
TRBV10-3	many	-	TRBJ1-1	TGTGCCATCAGAAAGGACTTCCTGAACACTGAAGCTTTCTTT	CAIRKDFLNTEAFF
TRBV18	few	TRBD1	TRBJ1-5	TGTGCCAGCTCACCCGGCCAGGGGGGGCTAAATCAGCCCCAGCATTTT	CASSPGQGGLNQPQHF
TRBV29-1	-	-	TRBJ1-2	TGCAGCGTTGAAGAGGGGGGGAATGGCTACACCTTC	CSVEEGGNGYTF